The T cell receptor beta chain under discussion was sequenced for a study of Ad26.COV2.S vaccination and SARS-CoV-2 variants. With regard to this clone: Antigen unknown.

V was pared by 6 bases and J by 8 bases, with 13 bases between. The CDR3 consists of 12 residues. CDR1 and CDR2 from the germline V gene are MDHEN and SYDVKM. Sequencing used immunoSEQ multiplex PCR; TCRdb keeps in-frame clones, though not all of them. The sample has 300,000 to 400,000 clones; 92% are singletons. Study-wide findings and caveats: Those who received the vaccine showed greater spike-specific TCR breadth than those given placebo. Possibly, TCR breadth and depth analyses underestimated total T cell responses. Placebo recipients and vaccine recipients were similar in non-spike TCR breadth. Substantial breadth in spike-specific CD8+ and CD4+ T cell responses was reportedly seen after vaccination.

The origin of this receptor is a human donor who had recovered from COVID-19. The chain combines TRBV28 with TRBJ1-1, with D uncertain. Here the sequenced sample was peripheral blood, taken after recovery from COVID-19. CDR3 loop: CASSLQKEEAFF. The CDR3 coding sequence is TGTGCCAGCAGCCTACAGAAGGAGGAAGCTTTCTTT.